The 16 T cell receptor beta chains given below trace back to one sample, sequenced in a study of T cells in Graves' hyperthyroidism and ophthalmopathy. TCR beta CDR3 regions were amplified from RNA transcripts. The HTBI primer set drove a first-round RT-PCR of the TCR CDR3. Using its own MiXCR run on the multiplex PCR reads, TCRdb lists one record per CDR3 protein. The table lists around 300,000 distinct CDR3 sequences, about 13% of them singletons. Sequenced input: blood. The origin of the receptors is a woman aged 35 to 49 with Graves' hyperthyroidism.

This clonotype was seen more than once but under ten times. V is TRBV18 and J is TRBJ1-3; no clear D gene. From germline, CDR1 is KGHSH and CDR2 LQKENI. Trimming cost V 2 bases and J 0 bases, with 8 bases left between them. The CDR3 extends over 15 amino acids. The CDR3 reads CASSPSGDSGNTIYF. The CDR3 DNA reads as TGTGCCAGCTCACCATCGGGAGACTCTGGAAACACCATATATTTT.

The rearrangement links TRBV6-2 or TRBV6-3 to TRBJ2-1, with 7 bases identical to TRBD2. V shed 1 base and J 3 bases; nucleotides not matched to a gene: 3. CDR3 length: 15 residues. CDR1 is MNHEY and CDR2 is SVGEGT in the germline V gene. CDR3 in DNA: TGTGCCAGCAGTTACTATGGACTAGACTACAATGAGCAGTTCTTC. Translating gives CASSYYGLDYNEQFF.

V gene TRBV7-2 combines with J gene TRBJ2-7; 16 bases agree with TRBD2. There are 16 residues in the CDR3. Unmatched junction bases numbered 3, after V lost 5 bases and J lost 2 bases. Germline CDR1 SGHTA, CDR2 FQGNSA. The CDR3 sequence is CASSGTSGRAPYEQYF. The CDR3 DNA reads as TGTGCCAGCAGCGGGACTAGCGGGAGGGCCCCCTACGAGCAGTACTTC.

This clonotype was seen at least ten times. The gene calls are TRBV7-2 and TRBJ2-7; 10 bases are a match to TRBD1. Germline-derived CDR1 and CDR2 are SGHTA and FQGNSA. Losses at the gene ends were 1 base for V and 3 bases for J; bases not matched to a gene: 3. The CDR3 runs to 15 residues. This CDR3 reads CASSLGTGGIYEQYF. CDR3 nucleotide sequence: TGTGCCAGCAGCTTAGGGACAGGGGGTATCTACGAGCAGTACTTC.

Ten or more counts support this clonotype. The CDR3 spells CAWSDSANEKLFF. DNA of the CDR3: TGTGCCTGGTCGGATTCAGCTAATGAAAAACTGTTTTTT. The chain has TRBV30 and TRBJ1-4; D not certain. The CDR3 runs to 13 residues. V was clipped by 5 bases and J by 3 bases, with 10 bases between them. Germline V gives CDR1 GTSNPN, CDR2 SVGIG (reference sequence).

This clonotype appeared a few times. The chain carries TRBV28 and TRBJ2-7; maybe TRBD2 (6 bases). This CDR3 is 14 amino acids long. V was cut by 3 bases and J by 6 bases, with 15 bases left in between. Germline loops: CDR1 MDHEN, CDR2 SYDVKM. CDR3: CASSFRLATCEQYF. CDR3 in DNA: TGTGCCAGCAGTTTTAGGCTAGCGACATGCGAGCAGTACTTC.

In this sample, this clonotype turned up many times. The chain carries TRBV6-1 and TRBJ1-6; D call uncertain. CDR3 length: 14 amino acids. Germline V gives CDR1 MNHNS, CDR2 SASEGT. Trimming removed 6 bases from V and 5 bases from J, with 11 bases in between. The DNA for the CDR3 is TGTGCCAGCAGCGTTGTGGAGGATAATTCACCCCTCCACTTT. Translating it yields CASSVVEDNSPLHF.

This clonotype was detected many times. This chain links TRBV7-8 with TRBJ1-5, with no clear D. Trimming took off 0 bases at V and 6 bases at J, with 9 bases between the two ends. This CDR3 has 14 residues. Germline CDR1 SGHVS, CDR2 FQNEAQ. As DNA, the CDR3 is TGTGCCAGCAGCTTAGCGTGGCGGATTCAGCCCCAGCATTTT. Protein: CASSLAWRIQPQHF. The whole variable domain, filled in from reference TRBV7-8 and TRBJ1-5, reads GAGVSQSPRYKVAKRGQDVALRCDPISGHVSLFWYQQALGQGPEFLTYFQNEAQLDKSGLPSDRFFAERPEGSVSTLKIQRTQQEDSAVYLCASSLAWRIQPQHFGDGTRLSIL.

This clonotype was seen at least ten times. The chain joins TRBV4-1 to TRBJ1-1; no definite D call. This CDR3 contains 13 residues. Trimming cost V 6 bases and J 1 base, with 9 bases left between them. CDR1 and CDR2 from the germline V gene are MGHRA and YSYEKL. CDR3 in amino acids: CASSQKWNTEAFF. For the CDR3, the DNA is TGCGCCAGCAGTCAAAAGTGGAACACTGAAGCTTTCTTT.

This clonotype was counted ten times or more. This sequence joins TRBV12-3 or TRBV12-4 and TRBJ2-1; D call uncertain. This CDR3 comprises 12 residues. Trimming cost V 5 bases and J 15 bases, with 17 bases left between them. The CDR3 region has the DNA TGTGCCAGCAGTCAGTATCTAGTGGTTCCGTTCTTC. Translating it yields CASSQYLVVPFF.

This clonotype was detected ten times or more. The chain carries TRBV28 and TRBJ1-2, with no clear D. The CDR3 has 13 residues. CDR1 MDHEN and CDR2 SYDVKM come from the germline V gene. The ends were cut back, 5 bases at V and 0 bases at J, with 7 bases in the middle. The CDR3: CASSELTNYGYTF. The CDR3 DNA reads as TGTGCCAGCAGTGAACTCACTAACTATGGCTACACCTTC.

The chain is built from TRBV7-9 and TRBJ2-1; 11 bases fit TRBD2. The CDR3 consists of 15 residues. The junction had 7 bases not matched to a gene; V was cut back by 4 bases and J by 8 bases. Germline lookup yields CDR1 SEHNR and CDR2 FQNEAQ (reference sequence). The CDR3 region is CASSSSSGRGDEQFF. In nucleotides, the CDR3 is TGTGCCAGCAGCTCGAGTAGCGGGAGGGGGGATGAGCAGTTCTTC.

This clonotype was recorded at least ten times. CDR3 protein: CASSPQGSEQFF. The CDR3 DNA follows: TGTGCCAGCTCACCACAGGGCAGTGAGCAGTTCTTC. The V call is TRBV18, the J call TRBJ2-1; D is uncertain. Trimming shortened V by 1 base and J by 9 bases, and 7 bases separated the two germline ends. The CDR3 is 12 residues long. Germline-derived CDR1 and CDR2 are KGHSH and LQKENI.

This clonotype was observed at least ten times. V usage is TRBV20-1 and J usage is TRBJ1-4; 11 bases align to TRBD1. Germline lookup yields CDR1 DFQATT and CDR2 SNEGSKA (reference sequence). The V gene end was trimmed by 5 bases and the J gene end by 4 bases; junction bases not matched to a gene: 6. The CDR3 runs 15 residues. The CDR3, as DNA: TGCAGTGCTCTAACCGGGACAGGGGGTAATGAAAAACTGTTTTTT. Its translation is CSALTGTGGNEKLFF.

This clonotype was observed at least ten times. V gene TRBV6-5 combines with J gene TRBJ2-1; no clear D gene. V was cut by 2 bases and J by 8 bases, with 13 bases left in between. CDR3 size: 14 residues. Germline V CDR1 and CDR2: MNHEY, SVGAGI. In DNA form, the CDR3 reads TGTGCCAGCAGTTACGGGCGGTCTGTGTATGAGCAGTTCTTC. Amino acid sequence: CASSYGRSVYEQFF.

This clonotype was recorded at least ten times. V usage is TRBV27 and J usage is TRBJ1-6; the D gene is possibly TRBD1 (6 bases). This CDR3 comprises 14 residues. V lost 6 bases and J 7 bases, leaving 13 bases between the germline ends. Germline lookup yields CDR1 MNHEY and CDR2 SMNVEV (reference sequence). The CDR3 coding sequence is TGTGCCAGCAGATTGAGGGGGAGGAATTCACCCCTCCACTTT. It codes for CASRLRGRNSPLHF.